These T cell receptor beta chains were read from a single sample in a study of shared clonotypes between healthy human individuals. The protocol was immunoSEQ multiplex PCR, while the TCRdb copy is restricted to in-frame clones and leaves out a portion. The table includes over a million clones, approximately 68% detected once. The sample comprised memory CD4+ T cells sorted from blood. Receptors were obtained from a man between 18 and 29 years old in good health. The CDR3 runs from the conserved cysteine through the conserved F or W. D genes are given only for firm matches. Some rows have no size entry. The others give once, few or many, or a class for an expanded clone.

j_call clone_size v_call d_call cdr3_nt cdr3_aa
TRBJ1-2 NA TRBV2 TRBD1 TGTGCCAGCAGTGACGACAGGGGGGATGGCTACACCTTC CASSDDRGDGYTF
TRBJ1-6 NA TRBV5-1 NA TGCGCCAGCAGCTTGGAAGGGGGAGGTTCACCCCTCCACTTT CASSLEGGGSPLHF
TRBJ1-2 NA TRBV19 NA TGTGCCAGTAGGGAAGGACGGGTAGCTAACTATGGCTACACCTTC CASREGRVANYGYTF
TRBJ2-3 NA TRBV6-1 NA TGTGCCAGCGGGGAGAGGGATACGCAGTATTTT CASGERDTQYF
TRBJ2-7 once TRBV5-1 NA TGCGCCAGCAGCTTCAATAACTACGAGCAGTACTTC CASSFNNYEQYF
TRBJ2-1 NA TRBV15 TRBD1 TGTGCCACCAGCAGATCGGGACAGGGCCACAATGAGCAGTTCTTC CATSRSGQGHNEQFF
TRBJ1-1 few TRBV18 NA TGTGCCAGCTCACCAAAGGATCTAAACACTGAAGCTTTCTTT CASSPKDLNTEAFF
TRBJ1-3 NA TRBV19 TRBD1 TGTGCCAGTAGTATGGGGATCGGGACAGGGGGAAACACCATATATTTT CASSMGIGTGGNTIYF
TRBJ1-4 NA TRBV5-6 NA TGTGCCAGCAGCCCAGGAGGCGGGACTAATGAAAAACTGTTTTTT CASSPGGGTNEKLFF
TRBJ1-5 NA TRBV6-1 TRBD1 TGTGCCAGCAACGAAAGGACAGGGATGTATCAGCCCCAGCATTTT CASNERTGMYQPQHF
TRBJ1-3 many TRBV7-9 NA TGTGCCGGCGCAGGGGCTGGAAACACCATATATTTT CAGAGAGNTIYF
TRBJ2-7 NA TRBV5-1 NA TGCGCCAGCAGCTTGGACTTTGGGACTGGGGTCTACGAGCAGTACTTC CASSLDFGTGVYEQYF
TRBJ2-1 NA TRBV19 TRBD1 TGTGCCAGTCCGAGACAGGGGAGTTTCAATGAGCAGTTCTTC CASPRQGSFNEQFF
TRBJ2-3 NA TRBV10-3 TRBD2 TGTGCCATCAGAGCTTTAGCGGGGGCCAGCACAGATACGCAGTATTTT CAIRALAGASTDTQYF
TRBJ2-7 NA TRBV5-5 TRBD2 TGTGCCAGCAGCTCGAGGGGAGGGGATCGAGACGAGCAGTACTTC CASSSRGGDRDEQYF
TRBJ1-1 few TRBV29-1 NA TGCAGCGTTGAAGGCCCCGGACAGCTACAAGCTTTCTTT CSVEGPGQLQAFF
TRBJ2-3 NA TRBV2 NA TGTGCCAGCAGTGAATGGGGGCCAGATACGCAGTATTTT CASSEWGPDTQYF
TRBJ1-2 few TRBV7-2 NA TGTGCCAGCAGCACCCGGGACATGAATGGCTACACCTTC CASSTRDMNGYTF
TRBJ1-4 once TRBV4-2 NA TGTGCCAGCAGCCAAGGGCAGGGCGCAACTAATGAAAAACTGTTTTTT CASSQGQGATNEKLFF